The clone carrying this TCR beta chain was counted many times. Its target is not known. The CDR3 extends over 16 amino acids. The germline V gene has CDR1 MGHRA and CDR2 YSYEKL. Losses at the gene ends were 0 bases for V and 5 bases for J; bases not matched to a gene: 4. This specimen belongs to a study of read filtering for tumor transcriptome and immune sequencing. Across the study: Among patients, 17 to 20 were male and some 15 female, aged about 40 to 90 (mean roughly 63). Eight or nine patients were R-ISS I, approximately 15 were R-ISS II, six or seven were R-ISS III. Whole-transcriptome libraries were prepared after DNase treatment.

From 350 to 500 ng of RNA, a library with molecular barcoded alpha/delta and beta/gamma adaptors was made. One entry per CDR3 protein, called by TCRdb with MiXCR from the reads. The repertoire holds over 90,000 distinct CDR3 sequences, with around a fifth as singletons. Findings of the study overall: Dropping single-read clonotypes raised IR-seq and RNA-seq shared-clonotype correlation.

Sequencing was carried out using a population of CD138-negative cells sorted from bone marrow. This chain joins TRBV4-1 and TRBJ1-1; TRBD1 matches 12 bases. The TCR sequence derives from a donor over 35 with multiple myeloma. The CDR3: CASSQEGDRGRTEAFF. In DNA, the CDR3 is TGCGCCAGCAGCCAAGAGGGGGACAGGGGGCGAACTGAAGCTTTCTTT.